A single TCR beta chain is shown here with its context. CDR1 MDHEN and CDR2 SYDVKM come from the germline V gene. The length of the CDR3 is 12 residues. V lost 5 bases to trimming and J lost 1 base, with 5 bases between them. These data are taken from a study of cytomegalovirus exposure and HLA in healthy donors. Use of 60 Vbeta and 13 Jbeta primers characterized the PCR. Method: immunoSEQ multiplex PCR; TCRdb's copy keeps in-frame clones and lacks some. The data contain roughly 150,000 clones, 84% of them singletons. Sequenced sample: PBMCs. This sequence originates from a boy between 2 and 10 years old in good health and CMV-seronegative. This sequence joins TRBV28 and TRBJ1-1; the D is unclear. The DNA for the CDR3 is TGTGCCAGCAGTCCCCAGAACACTGAAGCTTTCTTT. Translated, it gives CASSPQNTEAFF.